The 12 T cell receptor beta chains in this list originate from one sample, sequenced in a study of CD8+ T cells in alopecia areata. Noted treatment: oral pan-JAK inhibitor, 5-10 mg twice daily. Sequencing templates came from extracted RNA that was reverse transcribed into cDNA. Some clones are missing from TCRdb's copy, which holds only in-frame ones; the method was immunoSEQ multiplex PCR. The profile shows 85,000 to 110,000 clones, more than 75% of them singletons. The sample consisted of CD8+ T cells sorted from blood, taken at approximately week 30, from a patient treated with tofacitinib. These receptors were obtained from a human donor with alopecia areata.

The J gene is TRBJ1-5, the V gene TRBV30; perhaps TRBD1 as D (5 bases). The germline V and J ends were trimmed by 0 bases and 4 bases, with 7 bases remaining between them. Germline V gene sequence: CDR1 GTSNPN, CDR2 SVGIG (reference sequence). The CDR3 runs to 13 residues. CDR3 DNA: TGTGCCTGGAGTGTGCCAGGGAATCAGCCCCAGCATTTT. It specifies CAWSVPGNQPQHF.

The J gene is TRBJ2-2, the V gene TRBV23-1; 8 positions match TRBD1. TRBV23-1 is flagged as an ORF with uncertain function. The CDR3 contains 17 residues. After removal of 2 bases from V and 6 bases from J, the junction contained 11 bases not matched to a gene. CDR3 coding DNA: TGCGCCAGCAGTCAAGATCCGGGACAGGAGGTCCCCGGGGAGCTGTTTTTT. Protein product: CASSQDPGQEVPGELFF.

V usage is TRBV5-4 and J usage is TRBJ2-3; no firm D call. The CDR3 has 11 amino acids. From germline, CDR1 is SGHNT and CDR2 YYREEE (reference sequence). Trimming stripped 4 bases from V and 3 bases from J, with 3 bases between. The CDR3 region is CASSLTDTQYF. The DNA for the CDR3 is TGTGCCAGCAGCCTTACAGATACGCAGTATTTT.

This clone was observed a handful of times. The gene calls are TRBV7-9 and TRBJ1-1; D gene uncertain. The germline V and J ends were trimmed by 11 bases and 6 bases, with 10 bases remaining between them. CDR1 and CDR2 (germline): SEHNR, FQNEAQ (reference sequence). This CDR3 has 10 amino acids. The chain's CDR3 is CASVDAEAFF. The CDR3 coding sequence is TGTGCCTCGGTAGATGCTGAAGCTTTCTTT.

The V and J genes are TRBV30 and TRBJ2-3, with D possibly matching TRBD2 (6 bases). The ends were cut back, 4 bases at V and 4 bases at J, with 12 bases in the middle. Germline V gene data show CDR1 as GTSNPN and CDR2 as SVGIG (reference sequence). CDR3 length: 13 amino acids. The CDR3 DNA sequence: TGTGCCTGGATCCCTACGGGAGCAGATACGCAGTATTTT. This encodes CAWIPTGADTQYF.

The chain uses TRBV4-1 and TRBJ2-1; 7 nucleotides agree with TRBD1. After removal of 5 bases from V and 5 bases from J, the junction contained 9 bases not matched to a gene. CDR3 length equals 15 residues. CDR1 is MGHRA, CDR2 YSYEKL, per germline. The CDR3 protein is CASSWDSPNDNEQFF. Written as DNA, the CDR3 is TGCGCCAGCAGCTGGGACAGTCCGAACGACAATGAGCAGTTCTTC.

This clone was seen a single time. The chain employs TRBV13 and TRBJ2-7; TRBD2 agrees at 11 bases. V lost 0 bases and J lost 7; bases outside the gene matches: 8. The CDR3 is 16 residues long. The germline gives CDR1 PRHDT, CDR2 FYEKMQ (reference sequence). CDR3 sequence: CASSLGAASGGPEQYF. In nucleotides, the CDR3 is TGTGCCAGCAGCTTAGGGGCGGCTAGCGGGGGGCCGGAGCAGTACTTC. The full variable domain, rest sourced from reference TRBV13 and TRBJ2-7, is AAGVIQSPRHLIKEKRETATLKCYPIPRHDTVYWYQQGPGQDPQFLISFYEKMQSDKGSIPDRFSAQQFSDYHSELNMSSLELGDSALYFCASSLGAASGGPEQYFGPGTRLTVT.

This clone has just one count. In DNA form, the CDR3 reads TGCAGCGTTGAAGAACCGCTACCCTCTGGGGCCAACGTCCTGACTTTC. It codes for CSVEEPLPSGANVLTF. V gene TRBV29-1 combines with J gene TRBJ2-6, with unresolved D. Trimming stripped 0 bases from V and 0 bases from J, with 9 bases between. This CDR3 is built from 16 residues. The germline V gene encodes CDR1 SQVTM and CDR2 ANQGSEA. Supplemented by reference TRBV29-1 and TRBJ2-6, the full variable domain reads SAVISQKPSRDICQRGTSLTIQCQVDSQVTMMFWYRQQPGQSLTLIATANQGSEATYESGFVIDKFPISRPNLTFSTLTVSNMSPEDSSIYLCSVEEPLPSGANVLTFGAGSRLTVL.

The chain uses TRBV6-5 and TRBJ2-4, with 10 bases lining up with TRBD1. The CDR3 spans 13 residues. Germline V gene sequence: CDR1 MNHEY, CDR2 SVGAGI. V gave up 5 bases and J gave up 8 bases; unmatched junction bases: 3. As DNA, the CDR3 is TGTGCCAGCAGTCGGACAGGGGGTGACATTCAGTACTTC. The encoded protein is CASSRTGGDIQYF.

The chain combines TRBV6-6 with TRBJ2-2, with TRBD1 identical over 8 bases. The CDR3 runs 14 residues. The V gene's germline CDR1 is MNHNY and CDR2 SVGAGI (reference sequence). Losses at the gene ends were 2 bases for V and 8 bases for J; bases not matched to a gene: 4. Here the CDR3 DNA reads TGTGCCAGCAGTTACGAGACAGGGGTAGGGGAGCTGTTTTTT. Amino acid sequence: CASSYETGVGELFF.

The chain links TRBV5-4 to TRBJ1-1, with TRBD1 matching over 9 bases. There are 14 residues in the CDR3. From germline, CDR1 is SGHNT and CDR2 YYREEE (reference sequence). Trimming cost V 5 bases and J 6 bases; bases outside gene matches: 8. This CDR3 reads CASRWGQGGPEAFF. The CDR3 region has the DNA TGTGCCAGCAGGTGGGGACAGGGAGGTCCTGAAGCTTTCTTT.

The V and J genes are TRBV5-1 and TRBJ1-2; 9 positions match TRBD1. Germline V lookup: CDR1 SGHRS, CDR2 YFSETQ. The CDR3 length is 14 residues. V gave up 4 bases and J gave up 4 bases; unmatched junction bases: 5. The CDR3 region is CASSPGGQGYGYTF. The DNA for the CDR3 is TGCGCCAGCAGCCCGGGGGGACAGGGCTATGGCTACACCTTC.